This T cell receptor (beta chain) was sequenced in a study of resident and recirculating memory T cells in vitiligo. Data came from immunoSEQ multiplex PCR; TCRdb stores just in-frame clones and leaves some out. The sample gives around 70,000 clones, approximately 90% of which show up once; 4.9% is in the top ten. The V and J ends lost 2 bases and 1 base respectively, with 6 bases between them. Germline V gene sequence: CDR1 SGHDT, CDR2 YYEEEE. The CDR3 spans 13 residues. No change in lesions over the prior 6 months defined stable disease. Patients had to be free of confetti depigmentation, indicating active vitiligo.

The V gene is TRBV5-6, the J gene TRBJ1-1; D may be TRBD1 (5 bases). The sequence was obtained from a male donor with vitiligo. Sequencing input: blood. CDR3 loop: CASSFTGNTEAFF. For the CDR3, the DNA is TGTGCCAGCAGCTTTACAGGGAACACTGAAGCTTTCTTT.